This TCR beta chain was sequenced for a study of cytomegalovirus exposure and HLA in healthy donors. Concerning this clone: What it binds is unknown.

Notes on the study in general: Later genetic work tied a missense DCLRE1C variant to beta-chain V and J trimming. Despite most TCR sequences being rare, some public TCRs occurred in many donors.

Germline trimming cut 5 bases from V and 0 bases from J; bases unmatched to any gene: 4. Germline V lookup: CDR1 MNHEY, CDR2 SVGAGI. The CDR3 sequence is 14 residues long. A multiplex PCR was run with 60 Vbeta primers and 13 Jbeta primers. Libraries were prepared by immunoSEQ multiplex PCR; TCRdb keeps only in-frame clonotypes and omits some of them. Here the sample table reports 80,000 or so clones. V usage is TRBV6-5 and J usage is TRBJ2-7; the match to TRBD1 covers 7 bases. The receptor's source is a man aged 50 to 60 in good health and CMV-seropositive. The material sequenced was PBMCs. CDR3 loop: CASSEGDSSYEQYV. CDR3 in DNA: TGTGCCAGCAGTGAAGGGGACAGCTCCTACGAGCAGTACGTC.